Presented here are 21 T cell receptor beta chains from one specimen sequenced in a study of T cell responses to AZD1222 COVID-19 vaccine. The repertoire was sequenced with immunoSEQ multiplex PCR; TCRdb's copy has only in-frame clones and lacks some. The data hold 60,000 to 80,000 clones, with about 90% observed a single time. Material: peripheral blood, obtained on day 0 of AZD1222 vaccination. These receptors originate from an adult in good health.

The chain links TRBV4-2 to TRBJ2-5; 10 positions agree with TRBD1. The CDR3 covers 15 residues. The ends lost 3 bases at V and 4 bases at J; junction bases unmatched: 5. CDR1 LGHNA and CDR2 YNFKEQ come from the germline V gene. As DNA, the CDR3 is TGTGCCAGCAGCCAGGGGGACAGGGGAACAGAGACCCAGTACTTC. Translated: CASSQGDRGTETQYF.

The V gene is TRBV18, the J gene TRBJ1-5; tentative D call: TRBD1 (5 bases). The CDR3 length is 13 residues. V lost 5 bases to trimming and J lost 7 bases, with 12 bases between them. CDR1 and CDR2 (germline): KGHSH, LQKENI. The CDR3 region has the DNA TGTGCCAGCTCAAGCGGGACGGAACAGCCCCAGCATTTT. Translating gives CASSSGTEQPQHF.

The chain links TRBV3-1 (or the pseudogene TRBV3-2) to TRBJ2-2; weak D call: TRBD2 (7 bases). Germline V CDR1 and CDR2: LGHDT, YNNKEL (reference sequence). V was pared by 2 bases and J by 4 bases, with 8 bases between. The CDR3 is made up of 14 amino acids. In DNA form, the CDR3 reads TGTGCCAGCAGCCAAAGGGGGGGCACCGGGGAGCTGTTTTTT. As protein: CASSQRGGTGELFF.

The chain joins TRBV3-1 (or the pseudogene TRBV3-2) to TRBJ1-1, with D perhaps matching TRBD1 (6 bases). Germline CDR1 reads LGHDT; CDR2 reads YNNKEL (reference sequence). The CDR3 has 14 amino acids. Trimming took off 4 bases at V and 2 bases at J, with 11 bases between the two ends. DNA of the CDR3: TGTGCCAGCAGCCCGCAACAGGGTAACACTGAAGCTTTCTTT. Its protein is CASSPQQGNTEAFF.

The genes are TRBV11-2 and TRBJ2-5; TRBD2 aligns across 12 bases. This CDR3 region has 16 residues. Germline-derived CDR1 and CDR2 are SGHAT and FQNNGV. V gave up 5 bases and J gave up 9 bases; unmatched junction bases: 13. The CDR3 region is CASSPMTSGGPAAQYF. Here the CDR3 DNA reads TGTGCCAGCAGCCCTATGACTAGCGGGGGCCCCGCAGCCCAGTACTTC.

The chain carries TRBV5-8 and TRBJ2-3, with TRBD2 as a possible D gene (5 bases). The CDR3 spans 16 residues. V was shortened by 5 bases and J by 2 bases, with 18 bases between the two germline ends. From germline, CDR1 is SGHTS and CDR2 YDEGEE. The CDR3 is CASRRILELFTDTQYF. The CDR3, as DNA: TGTGCCAGCAGAAGGATACTAGAGCTGTTCACAGATACGCAGTATTTT.

The gene calls are TRBV27 and TRBJ1-4; unclear D gene. Deletions cut 7 bases from V and 5 bases from J, with 20 bases between. Germline V gene sequence: CDR1 MNHEY, CDR2 SMNVEV (reference sequence). The CDR3 totals 16 residues. The CDR3 DNA follows: TGTGCCAGCATTAATCATGCTAGGAGGGTGAATGAAAAACTGTTTTTT. This sequence encodes CASINHARRVNEKLFF.

This clone came up a few times. V gene TRBV2 combines with J gene TRBJ1-5; D remains ambiguous. Trimming took 7 bases from V and 4 from J, leaving 14 bases between them. Germline lookup yields CDR1 SNHLY and CDR2 FYNNEI. CDR3 length equals 14 residues. This CDR3 is CASTAVTENQPQHF. As DNA, the CDR3 is TGTGCCAGCACCGCGGTCACTGAAAATCAGCCCCAGCATTTT.

The rearrangement joins TRBV2 to TRBJ1-2; maybe TRBD1 (5 bases). With 6 bases removed from V and 3 bases from J, the gap between germline ends came to 14 bases. Germline lookup yields CDR1 SNHLY and CDR2 FYNNEI. This CDR3 contains 14 residues. The CDR3 region has the DNA TGTGCCAGCAGCTGGGGCCTCGAGGACTATGGCTACACCTTC. Amino acids: CASSWGLEDYGYTF.

CDR3 protein: CASSRDTMNTEAFF. CDR3 DNA: TGTGCCAGTAGTCGGGACACCATGAACACTGAAGCTTTCTTT. The genes are TRBV19 and TRBJ1-1, with D tentatively TRBD1 (6 bases). The CDR3 has 14 amino acids. Germline V gives CDR1 LNHDA, CDR2 SQIVND (reference sequence). Between the trimmed V and J ends, which lost 5 bases and 0 bases, there was a span of 10 bases.

For this clone: Germline and junction disagree at one end, which may indicate a read error. The chain has TRBV18 and TRBJ2-7; maybe TRBD2 (6 bases). CDR1 and CDR2 (germline): KGHSH, LQKENI. The CDR3 is made up of 13 amino acids. The CDR3 nucleotides are TGTGCCAGCTCACCGGTGGGCTCTGGAGGGTTGGACTTC. It yields the protein CASSPVGSGGLDF. Filled out from reference TRBV18 and TRBJ2-7, the complete variable domain reads NAGVMQNPRHLVRRRGQEARLRCSPMKGHSHVYWYRQLPEEGLKFMVYLQKENIIDESGMPKERFSAEFPKEGPSILRIQQVVRGDSAAYFCASSPVGSGGLDFGPGTRLTVT.

CDR3 DNA: TGCGCCAGCAGCCAGACGGGGAACACTGAAGCTTTCTTT. Translating gives CASSQTGNTEAFF. J is TRBJ1-1 and V is TRBV5-1; D remains unclear. Trimming left V 4 bases short and J 1 base short, with 8 bases between. Germline CDR1 is SGHRS and CDR2 is YFSETQ. The CDR3 loop spans 13 amino acids. The full variable domain, in which reference TRBV5-1 and TRBJ1-1 provide the parts outside the CDR3, is KAGVTQTPRYLIKTRGQQVTLSCSPISGHRSVSWYQQTPGQGLQFLFEYFSETQRNKGNFPGRFSGRQFSNSRSEMNVSTLELGDSALYLCASSQTGNTEAFFGQGTRLTVV.

The V call is TRBV5-4, the J call TRBJ1-2; D gene uncertain. Trimming cost V 4 bases and J 1 base, with 17 bases left between them. Looked up from germline, CDR1 is SGHNT and CDR2 is YYREEE (reference sequence). This CDR3 contains 16 residues. The CDR3 loop reads CASSPNWGRDNYGYTF. CDR3 DNA sequence: TGTGCCAGCAGCCCAAACTGGGGAAGGGATAACTATGGCTACACCTTC.

This chain uses TRBV29-1 with TRBJ2-1, with unresolved D. Germline V CDR1 and CDR2: SQVTM, ANQGSEA. The CDR3 is 11 amino acids. V lost 6 bases, J lost 7 bases, and 10 bases lay in between. The CDR3 is CSVDHVNEQFF. In DNA form, the CDR3 reads TGCAGCGTGGACCACGTGAATGAGCAGTTCTTC.

V is TRBV2 and J is TRBJ1-1, with D maybe TRBD1 (5 bases). Trimming stripped 6 bases from V and 0 bases from J, with 17 bases between. Germline CDR1 SNHLY, CDR2 FYNNEI. The CDR3 length is 16 residues. The CDR3 loop reads CASRGPGRRLNTEAFF. The CDR3 nucleotides read TGTGCCAGCAGAGGGCCGGGACGGAGATTGAACACTGAAGCTTTCTTT.

V and J are TRBV3-1 (or the pseudogene TRBV3-2) and TRBJ2-7; D not certain. The germline CDR1 and CDR2 sequences are LGHDT and YNNKEL (reference sequence). The CDR3 contains 14 residues. Trimming removed 1 base from V and 4 bases from J, with 11 bases in between. CDR3 sequence: CASSQVSGIYEQYF. CDR3 DNA: TGTGCCAGCAGCCAAGTTTCAGGAATTTACGAGCAGTACTTC.

The genes are TRBV2 and TRBJ2-5, with D hard to call. The CDR3 runs to 13 residues. Germline CDR1 is SNHLY and CDR2 is FYNNEI. V was pared by 6 bases and J by 2 bases, with 10 bases between. CDR3 region: CASRTLAQETQYF. CDR3 coding DNA: TGTGCCAGCAGGACACTGGCACAAGAGACCCAGTACTTC. Drawing the rest from reference TRBV2 and TRBJ2-5, the complete variable domain is EPEVTQTPSHQVTQMGQEVILRCVPISNHLYFYWYRQILGQKVEFLVSFYNNEISEKSEIFDDQFSVERPDGSNFTLKIRSTKLEDSAMYFCASRTLAQETQYFGPGTRLLVL.

The chain links TRBV6-6 to TRBJ1-2, with TRBD1 as a possible D gene (5 bases). The CDR3 runs 14 residues. Trimming removed 5 bases from V and 4 bases from J, with 14 bases in between. Germline CDR1 is MNHNY and CDR2 is SVGAGI (reference sequence). The CDR3 is CASSLPLGAYGYTF. CDR3 sequence (DNA): TGTGCCAGCAGTCTCCCGTTAGGGGCCTATGGCTACACCTTC.

J is TRBJ2-1 and V is TRBV4-1; 8 bases are shared with TRBD1. The ends lost 9 bases at V and 7 bases at J; junction bases unmatched: 2. Germline-derived CDR1 and CDR2 are MGHRA and YSYEKL. The CDR3 runs to 11 residues. This CDR3 is CASRQGNEQFF. The CDR3 DNA follows: TGCGCCAGTAGACAGGGGAATGAGCAGTTCTTC.

The chain combines TRBV5-8 with TRBJ1-5; tentative D call: TRBD1 (6 bases). Germline CDR1 reads SGHTS; CDR2 reads YDEGEE. V gave up 4 bases and J gave up 9 bases, with 23 bases separating them. This CDR3 spans 16 amino acids. Here the CDR3 reads CASSLSGAGVLRPQHF. The CDR3 region has the DNA TGTGCCAGCAGCCTTTCTGGGGCAGGGGTATTGAGGCCCCAGCATTTT.

In its sample, this clone was seen once. This chain connects TRBV5-1 to TRBJ2-5, with TRBD2 matching over 8 bases. Losses at the gene ends were 0 bases for V and 4 bases for J; bases not matched to a gene: 8. This CDR3 has 16 amino acids. CDR1 SGHRS and CDR2 YFSETQ come from the germline V gene. The CDR3 sequence is CASSLGLAGTRETQYF. CDR3 DNA: TGCGCCAGCAGCTTGGGGTTAGCGGGGACGCGAGAGACCCAGTACTTC.